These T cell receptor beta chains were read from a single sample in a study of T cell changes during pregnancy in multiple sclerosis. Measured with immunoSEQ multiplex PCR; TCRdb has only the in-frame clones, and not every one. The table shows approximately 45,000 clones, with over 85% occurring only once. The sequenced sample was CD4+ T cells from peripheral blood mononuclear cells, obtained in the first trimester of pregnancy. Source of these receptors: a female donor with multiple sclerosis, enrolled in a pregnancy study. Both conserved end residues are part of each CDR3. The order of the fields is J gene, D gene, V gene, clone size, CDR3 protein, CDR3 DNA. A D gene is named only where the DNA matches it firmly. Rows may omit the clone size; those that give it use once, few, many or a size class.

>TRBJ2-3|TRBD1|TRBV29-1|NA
CSGGAGQGEGYF
TGCAGCGGAGGTGCGGGACAGGGAGAAGGGTATTTT
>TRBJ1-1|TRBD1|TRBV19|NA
CASSSGGQGRTEAFF
TGTGCCAGTAGTAGTGGGGGACAGGGAAGGACTGAAGCTTTCTTT
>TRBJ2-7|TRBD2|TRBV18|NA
CASSPPGGRKYEQYF
TGTGCCAGCTCACCACCGGGCGGGAGAAAATACGAGCAGTACTTC
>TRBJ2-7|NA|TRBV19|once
CASSLDGGSYEQYF
TGTGCCAGTAGTCTGGATGGGGGGTCCTACGAGCAGTACTTC
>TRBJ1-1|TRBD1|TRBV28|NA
CASSLQGALTEAFF
TGTGCCAGCAGTTTACAGGGGGCCCTCACTGAAGCTTTCTTT
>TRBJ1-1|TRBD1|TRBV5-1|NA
CASSPRGQGTPGNTEAFF
TGCGCCAGCAGCCCGAGGGGACAGGGGACTCCAGGGAACACTGAAGCTTTCTTT
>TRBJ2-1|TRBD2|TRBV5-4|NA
CASRRTSGRAQFF
TGTGCCAGCAGGCGGACTAGCGGGAGGGCACAGTTCTTC
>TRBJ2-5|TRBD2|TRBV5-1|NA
CASSRGGETQYF
TGCGCCAGCAGCCGGGGAGGGGAGACCCAGTACTTC
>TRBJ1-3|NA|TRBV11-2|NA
CASSLGQHSGNTIYF
TGTGCCAGCAGCTTAGGACAGCACTCTGGAAACACCATATATTTT
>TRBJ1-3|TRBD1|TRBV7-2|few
CASSPRQGSGNTIYF
TGTGCCAGCAGCCCCCGACAGGGATCTGGAAACACCATATATTTT
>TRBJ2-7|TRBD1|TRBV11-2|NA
CASSRTMRQGAGAYEQYF
TGTGCCAGCAGCCGAACAATGAGACAGGGGGCAGGGGCCTACGAGCAGTACTTC
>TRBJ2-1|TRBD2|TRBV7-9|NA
CASSRNQGLAENNEQFF
TGTGCCAGCAGCCGCAACCAAGGACTAGCGGAAAACAATGAGCAGTTCTTC
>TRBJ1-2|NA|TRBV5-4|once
CASSPADTLHQSYTF
TGTGCCAGCAGCCCGGCGGACACCTTACATCAAAGCTACACCTTC
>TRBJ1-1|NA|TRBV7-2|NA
CASSPTGRDTEAFF
TGTGCCAGCAGCCCCACCGGCAGGGACACTGAAGCTTTCTTT
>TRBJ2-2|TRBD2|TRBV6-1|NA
CASSGGGNTGELFF
TGTGCCAGTTCGGGGGGTGGGAACACCGGGGAGCTGTTTTTT
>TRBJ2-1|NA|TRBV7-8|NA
CASSLQTSHHEQFF
TGTGCCAGCAGCTTACAAACTAGCCACCATGAGCAGTTCTTC
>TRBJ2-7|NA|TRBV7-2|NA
CASSPQGGRNTYEQYF
TGTGCCAGCAGCCCCCAGGGTGGGCGTAATACCTACGAGCAGTACTTC
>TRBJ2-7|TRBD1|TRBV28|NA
CASSSPQGASGYEQYF
TGTGCCAGCAGTTCCCCACAGGGGGCGTCGGGCTACGAGCAGTACTTC
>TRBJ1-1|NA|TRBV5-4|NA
CASSEQGLWTEAFF
TGTGCCAGCAGCGAACAGGGTTTATGGACTGAAGCTTTCTTT
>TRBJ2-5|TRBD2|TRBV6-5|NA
CASRHISGGQETQYF
TGTGCCAGCAGACACATCTCGGGGGGGCAAGAGACCCAGTACTTC
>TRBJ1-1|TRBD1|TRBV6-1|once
CASSVRSWTGDKGAFF
TGTGCCAGCAGTGTGCGAAGTTGGACAGGGGATAAGGGGGCTTTCTTT
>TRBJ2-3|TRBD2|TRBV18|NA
CASSPRTSGRESTDTQYF
TGTGCCAGCTCACCAAGGACTAGCGGGAGAGAGAGCACAGATACGCAGTATTTT
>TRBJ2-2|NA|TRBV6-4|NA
CASSDSSTGELFF
TGTGCCAGCAGTGACTCGAGCACCGGGGAGCTGTTTTTT
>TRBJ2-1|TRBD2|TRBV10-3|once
CAISVQREAIPEQFF
TGTGCCATCAGTGTGCAGCGGGAGGCCATCCCTGAGCAGTTCTTC
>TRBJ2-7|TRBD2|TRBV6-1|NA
CASTGGLAGIYEQYF
TGTGCCAGCACGGGAGGACTAGCGGGAATCTACGAGCAGTACTTC
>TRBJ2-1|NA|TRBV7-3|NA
CASSSGGSSYNEQFF
TGTGCCAGCAGCTCTGGGGGGAGCTCCTACAATGAGCAGTTCTTC
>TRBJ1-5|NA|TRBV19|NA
CASSISGGNNQPQHF
TGTGCCAGTAGTATATCGGGAGGTAACAATCAGCCCCAGCATTTT
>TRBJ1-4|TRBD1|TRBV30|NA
CAWSTGQRLRGEKLFF
TGTGCCTGGAGCACGGGACAGCGGTTGAGGGGTGAAAAACTGTTTTTT
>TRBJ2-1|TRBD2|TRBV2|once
CASSYSSGRGNEQFF
TGTGCCAGCAGTTATTCTAGCGGGAGAGGGAATGAGCAGTTCTTC
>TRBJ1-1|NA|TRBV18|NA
CASSAQEGGTEAFF
TGTGCCAGCTCAGCCCAGGAAGGCGGGACTGAAGCTTTCTTT
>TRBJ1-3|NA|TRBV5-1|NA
CASSLGDSRLSGNTIYF
TGCGCCAGCAGCTTGGGAGACAGTCGACTCTCTGGAAACACCATATATTTT
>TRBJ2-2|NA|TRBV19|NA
CASSLPPGNTGELFF
TGTGCCAGTAGTTTACCCCCAGGTAACACCGGGGAGCTGTTTTTT
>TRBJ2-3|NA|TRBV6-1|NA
CASSARSVSRADTQYF
TGTGCCAGCAGTGCCCGGAGTGTTTCCCGTGCAGATACGCAGTATTTT
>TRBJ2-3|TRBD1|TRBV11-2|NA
CASRLQVGGQPGDTQYF
TGTGCCAGCAGATTACAGGTTGGGGGACAGCCCGGAGATACGCAGTATTTT
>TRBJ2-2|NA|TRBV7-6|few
CASSLAGQGIGELFF
TGTGCCAGCAGCTTAGCAGGGCAGGGTATCGGGGAGCTGTTTTTT
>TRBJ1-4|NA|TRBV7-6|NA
CASSPGTLGTNEKLFF
TGTGCCAGCAGCCCTGGGACACTGGGAACTAATGAAAAACTGTTTTTT
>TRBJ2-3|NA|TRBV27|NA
CASSSQADTQYF
TGTGCCAGCAGTTCCCAGGCAGATACGCAGTATTTT
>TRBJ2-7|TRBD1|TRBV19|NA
CASRGNPGGAGMDEQYF
TGTGCCAGTAGGGGGAATCCAGGGGGCGCAGGGATGGACGAGCAGTACTTC
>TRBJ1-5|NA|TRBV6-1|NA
CASSDRGNQPQHF
TGTGCCAGCAGCGATCGGGGCAATCAGCCCCAGCATTTT
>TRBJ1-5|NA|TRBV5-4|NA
CASSQGGEVGNQPQHF
TGTGCCAGCAGCCAGGGAGGGGAGGTGGGCAATCAGCCCCAGCATTTT
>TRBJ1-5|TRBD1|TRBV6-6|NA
CASSVQGNSNQPQHF
TGTGCCAGCAGTGTACAGGGGAATAGCAATCAGCCCCAGCATTTT
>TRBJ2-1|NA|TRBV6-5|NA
CASRRADNEQFF
TGTGCCAGCAGGCGGGCCGACAATGAGCAGTTCTTC
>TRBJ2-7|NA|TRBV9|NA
CASSVESGYLYEQYF
TGTGCCAGCAGCGTAGAATCCGGGTACCTCTACGAGCAGTACTTC
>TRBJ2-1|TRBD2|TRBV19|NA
CASRNGLAALNEQFF
TGTGCCAGTAGGAACGGACTAGCGGCCCTCAATGAGCAGTTCTTC
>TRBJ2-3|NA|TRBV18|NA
CASSPEEAQYF
TGTGCCAGCTCACCGGAGGAGGCGCAGTATTTT
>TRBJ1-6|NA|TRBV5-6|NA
CASSLWTARNPLHF
TGTGCCAGCAGCTTGTGGACAGCGAGGAATCCCCTCCACTTT
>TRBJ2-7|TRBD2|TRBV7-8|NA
CASSSVSGAYEQYF
TGTGCCAGCAGCTCCGTGAGCGGGGCCTACGAGCAGTACTTC
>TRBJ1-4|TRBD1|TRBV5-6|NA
CASSLRGTGGQKLFF
TGTGCCAGCAGCTTGCGCGGGACAGGGGGCCAAAAACTGTTTTTT
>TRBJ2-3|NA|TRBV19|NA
CASSTGVSSSQYF
TGTGCCAGTAGTACCGGAGTTAGTTCATCGCAGTATTTT
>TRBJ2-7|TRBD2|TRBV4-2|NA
CASGGASGGLEQYF
TGTGCCAGCGGGGGGGCTAGCGGGGGGTTGGAGCAGTACTTC